This TCR beta chain was found in a study of shared clonotypes between healthy human individuals. This clone appeared a few times. Only in-frame clones appear in the TCRdb table, and some are missing; sequencing was by immunoSEQ multiplex PCR. The sample shows roughly 2.4 million clones, nearly 97% of them seen only once. The CDR3 has 16 residues. V gave up 3 bases and J gave up 6 bases; unmatched junction bases: 2. Germline CDR1 is SGHNT and CDR2 is YYREEE (reference sequence). Sample: naive CD4+ T cells sorted from blood. As for subset: CD45RA+ positively selected. The TCR sequence derives from a man in his late teens or twenties in good health. The J gene is TRBJ2-2, the V gene TRBV5-4; TRBD2 matches at 16 bases. Here the CDR3 DNA reads TGTGCCAGCAGCTCCGGGACTAGCGGGGGGGCCGGGGAGCTGTTTTTT. Protein sequence: CASSSGTSGGAGELFF. Combining the CDR3 with reference TRBV5-4 and TRBJ2-2 gives the whole variable domain ETGVTQSPTHLIKTRGQQVTLRCSSQSGHNTVSWYQQALGQGPQFIFQYYREEENGRGNFPPRFSGLQFPNYSSELNVNALELDDSALYLCASSSGTSGGAGELFFGEGSRLTVL.